This section outlines one TCR beta chain sequence together with its context. The source of the sample is a study of radiotherapy plus CTLA-4 blockade in lung cancer. Method: immunoSEQ multiplex PCR; TCRdb's copy keeps in-frame clones and lacks some. The sample includes approximately 52,000 clones, about 76% of them seen just once. The clonotype was recovered from a human donor with non-small cell lung cancer who had a complete response to radiotherapy plus ipilimumab. The source was peripheral blood, collected from a patient treated with radiotherapy plus ipilimumab.

CDR3 sequence reads: CASGGQGTENEQFF. In DNA form, the CDR3 reads TGTGCTAGTGGTGGACAGGGGACCGAGAATGAGCAGTTCTTC. This sequence joins TRBV12-5 and TRBJ2-1; 9 bases fit TRBD1. The germline CDR1 and CDR2 sequences are LGHNT and FRNRAP. The CDR3 is 14 residues long. V shed 5 bases and J 7 bases; nucleotides not matched to a gene: 6.